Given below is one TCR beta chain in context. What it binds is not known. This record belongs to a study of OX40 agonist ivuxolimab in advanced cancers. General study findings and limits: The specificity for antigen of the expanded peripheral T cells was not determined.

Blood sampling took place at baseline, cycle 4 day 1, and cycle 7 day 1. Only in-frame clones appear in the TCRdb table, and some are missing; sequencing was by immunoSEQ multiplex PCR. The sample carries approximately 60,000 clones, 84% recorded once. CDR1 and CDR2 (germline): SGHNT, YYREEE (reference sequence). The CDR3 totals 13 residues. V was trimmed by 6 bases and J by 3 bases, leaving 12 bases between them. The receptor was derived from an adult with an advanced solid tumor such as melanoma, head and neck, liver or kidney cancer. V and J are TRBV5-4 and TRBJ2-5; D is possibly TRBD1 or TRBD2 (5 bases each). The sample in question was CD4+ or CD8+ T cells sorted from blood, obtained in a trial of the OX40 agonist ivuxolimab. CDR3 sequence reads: CASKGPLKETQYF. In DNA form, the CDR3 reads TGTGCCAGCAAGGGACCCTTAAAAGAGACCCAGTACTTC.